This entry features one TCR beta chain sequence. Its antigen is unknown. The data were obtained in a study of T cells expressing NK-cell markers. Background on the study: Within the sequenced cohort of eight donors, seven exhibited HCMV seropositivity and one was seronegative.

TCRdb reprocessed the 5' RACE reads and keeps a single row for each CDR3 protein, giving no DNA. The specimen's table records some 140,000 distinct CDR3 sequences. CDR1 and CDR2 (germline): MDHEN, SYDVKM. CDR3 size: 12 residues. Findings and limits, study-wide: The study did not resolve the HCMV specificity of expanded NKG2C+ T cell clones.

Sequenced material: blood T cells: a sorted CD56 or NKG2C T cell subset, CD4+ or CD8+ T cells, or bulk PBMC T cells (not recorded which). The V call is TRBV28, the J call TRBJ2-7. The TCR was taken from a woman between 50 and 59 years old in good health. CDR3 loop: CASSTISYEQYF. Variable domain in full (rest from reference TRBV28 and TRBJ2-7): DVKVTQSSRYLVKRTGEKVFLECVQDMDHENMFWYRQDPGLGLRLIYFSYDVKMKEKGDIPEGYSVSREKKERFSLILESASTNQTSMYLCASSTISYEQYFGPGTRLTVT.